The clone carrying this TCR beta chain was seen a few times. The V segment lost 4 bases and the J segment 4 bases; nucleotides outside the gene matches: 7. CDR1 is DFQATT, CDR2 SNEGSKA, per germline (reference sequence). The CDR3 has 15 amino acids. This entry is derived from a study of T cells after yellow fever vaccination. TCRdb used MiXCR to reprocess the 5' RACE reads, holding one entry per CDR3 protein. The data hold approximately 550,000 distinct CDR3 sequences, with 19% observed a single time. The source is a man younger than 45 who received the YFV17D yellow fever vaccine. The V call is TRBV20-1, the J call TRBJ2-3; 11 nucleotides align to TRBD2. Sequenced here: PBMCs, sampled 15 days after the yellow fever booster vaccination. This CDR3 reads CSAKTSGRPADTQYF. CDR3 coding DNA: TGCAGTGCTAAAACTAGCGGGAGACCCGCAGATACGCAGTATTTT.